The subject of this entry is one TCR beta chain. Its antigen is not known. V gave up 2 bases and J gave up 3 bases, with 2 bases separating them. The CDR3 length is 12 residues. Germline V gives CDR1 SEHNR, CDR2 FQNEAQ (reference sequence). The data derive from a study of T cell responses to AZD1222 COVID-19 vaccine. Study-wide findings and caveats: Following two doses of AZD1222, Spike-specific TCR breadth and depth rose.

Only in-frame clones appear in the TCRdb table, and some are missing; sequencing was by immunoSEQ multiplex PCR. There are approximately 120,000 clones in the sample; nearly 90% occur only once, and under 6% lies in the top ten. The chain has TRBV7-9 and TRBJ1-3; D gene ambiguous. The TCR was taken from an adult who received the AZD1222 COVID-19 vaccine. This material consisted of peripheral blood, taken 28 days after the second AZD1222 dose. CDR3 region: CASSLSGNTIYF. CDR3 nucleotides: TGTGCCAGCAGCTTAAGTGGAAACACCATATATTTT.